The T cell receptor beta chain described here comes from a study of tumor-infiltrating lymphocytes in oesophageal squamous cell carcinoma. TCRdb used MiXCR to reprocess the PCR reads, holding one entry per CDR3 protein. This table has roughly 20,000 distinct CDR3 sequences, about 43% appearing once. This clonotype occurred once. Sequencing was performed on normal esophageal tissue next to the tumor. This TCR came from a male donor with esophageal squamous cell carcinoma.

CDR3 DNA sequence: TGCGCCACCAGAAGGACAACTAGCTCCTACGAGCAGTACTTC. It is translated as CATRRTTSSYEQYF. The J gene is TRBJ2-1, the V gene TRBV10-2; the D gene could be TRBD1 or TRBD2 (5 bases each). The J call is in doubt because the DNA end fits TRBJ2-7 better. Looked up from germline, CDR1 is WSHSY and CDR2 is SAAADI. CDR3 length equals 14 residues.